These 10 T cell receptor beta chains came from one sample sequenced in a study of blood T cell repertoires in COVID-19. Only in-frame clones appear in the TCRdb table, and some are missing; sequencing was by immunoSEQ multiplex PCR. This sample carries roughly 260,000 clones, about 87% of them seen once, and the ten largest clones take approximately 2.4%. Specimen: PBMCs or T cells enriched from blood (not recorded which). These receptors were collected from a woman in her twenties or thirties with acute COVID-19.

This clone appeared a few times. The rearrangement uses TRBV4-1 and TRBJ2-3; TRBD2 agrees at 11 bases. V was clipped by 0 bases and J by 4 bases; unmatched bases: 21. Germline values: CDR1 MGHRA, CDR2 YSYEKL. The CDR3 is 22 amino acids. CDR3 in amino acids: CASSQDWTRAASGGPDADTQYF. The CDR3 DNA reads as TGCGCCAGCAGCCAAGATTGGACCAGGGCGGCTAGCGGGGGGCCAGACGCAGATACGCAGTATTTT.

This clone turned up a few times. This sequence joins TRBV7-9 and TRBJ2-7; the D gene is possibly TRBD1 (6 bases). The CDR3 loop spans 14 amino acids. Germline V CDR1 and CDR2: SEHNR, FQNEAQ (reference sequence). The ends were cut back, 4 bases at V and 4 bases at J, with 14 bases in the middle. Written as DNA, the CDR3 is TGTGCCAGCAGCTCCAGGGGAGAGGTTTACGAGCAGTACTTC. This codes for CASSSRGEVYEQYF.

This chain uses TRBV4-1 with TRBJ1-1; tentative D call: TRBD1 (5 bases). CDR1 and CDR2 from the germline V gene are MGHRA and YSYEKL. Trimming stripped 3 bases from V and 5 bases from J, with 10 bases between. This CDR3 has 13 amino acids. CDR3 sequence: CASSQEGFTEAFF. DNA of the CDR3: TGCGCCAGCAGCCAGGAGGGGTTTACTGAAGCTTTCTTT.

V is TRBV11-3 and J is TRBJ2-1; 7 positions match TRBD2. Trimming at V came to 2 bases and at J to 14 bases, leaving 9 bases not matched to a gene. Germline V CDR1 and CDR2: SGHNT, YENEEA. The CDR3 has 13 amino acids. DNA of the CDR3: TGTGCCAGCAGCTTATCGGCGGGGGATTCAAAGTTCTTC. This translates into CASSLSAGDSKFF. The variable domain in full, with the rest retrieved from reference TRBV11-3 and TRBJ2-1, is EAGVVQSPRYKIIEKKQPVAFWCNPISGHNTLYWYLQNLGQGPELLIRYENEEAVDDSQLPKDRFSAERLKGVDSTLKIQPAELGDSAVYLCASSLSAGDSKFFGPGTRLTVL.

This sequence joins TRBV27 and TRBJ1-2; 9 bases are a match to TRBD1. CDR1 and CDR2 (germline): MNHEY, SMNVEV (reference sequence). V was pared by 2 bases and J by 6 bases, with 10 bases of the junction left unmatched. This CDR3 has 16 amino acids. CDR3 sequence (DNA): TGTGCCAGCAGTTTAAGAAGCGGGACAGGGTGGAATGGCTACACCTTC. Encoded protein: CASSLRSGTGWNGYTF.

J is TRBJ2-3 and V is TRBV4-1, with D perhaps matching TRBD2 (5 bases). Germline values: CDR1 MGHRA, CDR2 YSYEKL. The CDR3 runs to 18 residues. Trimming took off 1 base at V and 4 bases at J, with 21 bases between the two ends. CDR3 loop: CASSQVVWSSKEADTQYF. In DNA, the CDR3 is TGCGCCAGCAGCCAAGTTGTGTGGAGTAGCAAGGAGGCAGATACGCAGTATTTT.

The chain employs TRBV5-1 and TRBJ1-5; TRBD1 might be the D (5 bases). Looked up from germline, CDR1 is SGHRS and CDR2 is YFSETQ. CDR3 length equals 14 residues. V lost 4 bases and J lost 4, with 12 bases in between. DNA of the CDR3: TGCGCCAGCAGCGCGGGGGGAGGGAATCAGCCCCAGCATTTT. Protein: CASSAGGGNQPQHF.

V is TRBV3-1 (or the pseudogene TRBV3-2) and J is TRBJ1-6; D ambiguous. Germline CDR1 is LGHDT and CDR2 is YNNKEL (reference sequence). The V and J ends lost 1 base and 5 bases respectively, with 6 bases between them. This CDR3 region has 14 residues. The CDR3: CASSQGGDNSPLHF. The CDR3 bases are TGTGCCAGCAGCCAAGGGGGAGATAATTCACCCCTCCACTTT.

The chain carries TRBV3-1 (or the pseudogene TRBV3-2) and TRBJ2-3, with D uncertain. CDR1 and CDR2 (germline): LGHDT, YNNKEL (reference sequence). The CDR3 runs to 14 residues. Between the trimmed V and J ends, which lost 2 bases and 1 base, there was a span of 7 bases. DNA for the CDR3: TGTGCCAGCAGCCAAATGGCTGGCACAGATACGCAGTATTTT. Its protein is CASSQMAGTDTQYF.

V usage is TRBV20-1 and J usage is TRBJ1-5; 7 positions match TRBD1. CDR3 length: 14 residues. V lost 6 bases to trimming and J lost 3 bases; unmatched junction nucleotides: 8. The germline V gene has CDR1 DFQATT and CDR2 SNEGSKA (reference sequence). CDR3 sequence: CSASQGGFNQPQHF. CDR3 in DNA: TGCAGTGCAAGTCAGGGGGGATTCAATCAGCCCCAGCATTTT.